A single sample gave rise to the 25 T cell receptor beta chains below, sequenced in a study of cytomegalovirus exposure and HLA in healthy donors. Vbeta (60) and Jbeta (13) primers were used in the PCR. The protocol was immunoSEQ multiplex PCR, while the TCRdb copy is restricted to in-frame clones and leaves out a portion. The sample holds around 130,000 clones; around four fifths are singletons and the top ten take 5.3%. The sample consisted of PBMCs. The receptors derive from a man between 25 and 39 years old in good health and CMV-seronegative.

The V call is TRBV19, the J call TRBJ2-3; 9 bases map to TRBD1. The CDR3 totals 15 residues. Germline assignment: CDR1 LNHDA and CDR2 SQIVND (reference sequence). V dropped 2 bases and J dropped 6; count of bases not matched to a gene: 6. The CDR3 protein is CASSITGGRYDTQYF. The CDR3 DNA follows: TGTGCCAGTAGTATAACAGGGGGCCGGTACGATACGCAGTATTTT.

This clone was observed once. The chain carries TRBV4-3 and TRBJ2-1; 7 nucleotides agree with TRBD1. The CDR3 extends over 19 amino acids. Germline V gene lookup returns CDR1 LGHNA and CDR2 YSLEER. The V segment lost 0 bases and the J segment 5 bases; nucleotides outside the gene matches: 16. This CDR3 is CASSQDTVRDRFPHNEQFF. Written as DNA, the CDR3 is TGCGCCAGCAGCCAAGATACCGTGAGGGACAGATTCCCACACAATGAGCAGTTCTTC.

To note about this clone: At one end the junction does not follow the germline gene, possibly because of a read error. The CDR3 nucleotides are TGTGCTAGCAACCCTGGTCCCCCAGCGGGGGGGCTGGGCACAGATACGCAGTATTTT. Translation gives CASNPGPPAGGLGTDTQYF. The chain joins TRBV7-7 to TRBJ2-3; 10 bases are a match to TRBD2. This CDR3 is built from 19 residues. Germline lookup yields CDR1 SSHAT and CDR2 FNYEAQ (reference sequence).

V is TRBV7-9 and J is TRBJ2-1; D possibly corresponds to TRBD2 (5 bases). The CDR3 contains 13 residues. V was clipped by 2 bases and J by 4 bases, with 6 bases between them. Germline-derived CDR1 and CDR2 are SEHNR and FQNEAQ (reference sequence). This CDR3 is CASSLRGYNEQFF. The CDR3 coding sequence is TGTGCCAGCAGCTTACGGGGTTACAATGAGCAGTTCTTC.

This clone was seen once. This sequence joins TRBV9 and TRBJ1-2, with D possibly matching TRBD1 (6 bases). The CDR3 runs 15 residues. Germline CDR1 SGDLS, CDR2 YYNGEE. The V end was cut by 0 bases, the J end by 4 bases, with 13 bases between. CDR3 region: CASSVALQGFYGYTF. The CDR3 DNA reads as TGTGCCAGCAGCGTAGCCCTACAGGGCTTCTATGGCTACACCTTC.

The CDR3 DNA reads as TGTGCCAGCAGCTTGGGGACAGACACCTACGAGCAGTACTTC. It codes for CASSLGTDTYEQYF. This rearrangement joins TRBV5-4 to TRBJ2-7; D is possibly TRBD1 (6 bases). The V end lost 0 bases, the J end lost 2 bases, and 9 bases lay between the germline ends. The germline gives CDR1 SGHNT, CDR2 YYREEE (reference sequence). The CDR3 sequence is 14 residues long.

This clone came up a few times. The rearrangement uses TRBV19 and TRBJ2-7, with TRBD2 matching over 8 bases. The CDR3 consists of 13 residues. The J segment lost 4 bases and the V segment lost 4 bases, leaving 3 bases of the junction unmatched. Germline loops: CDR1 LNHDA, CDR2 SQIVND (reference sequence). DNA for the CDR3: TGTGCCAGTAGTAATCGGGAGGGGTACGAGCAGTACTTC. Residues: CASSNREGYEQYF.

This clone was counted a few times. The chain is built from TRBV5-1 and TRBJ2-1; 7 bases are shared with TRBD2. Germline values: CDR1 SGHRS, CDR2 YFSETQ. The CDR3 loop spans 15 amino acids. V trimming: 0 bases; J trimming: 9 bases; junction bases outside the gene matches: 9. DNA of the CDR3: TGCGCCAGCAGCTTGGTGGCCCCTCCGGGGGGTGAGCAGTTCTTC. It translates to CASSLVAPPGGEQFF.

This rearrangement joins TRBV18 to TRBJ1-5; TRBD1 matches 9 bases. This CDR3 is built from 18 residues. Germline V gene data show CDR1 as KGHSH and CDR2 as LQKENI. V lost 4 bases, J lost 9 bases, and 19 bases stayed unmatched. The CDR3 sequence is CASSRTSTRGQGVSPQHF. CDR3 DNA sequence: TGTGCCAGCTCACGCACTTCGACCCGGGGACAGGGAGTTTCGCCCCAGCATTTT. The full variable domain, rest sourced from reference TRBV18 and TRBJ1-5, is NAGVMQNPRHLVRRRGQEARLRCSPMKGHSHVYWYRQLPEEGLKFMVYLQKENIIDESGMPKERFSAEFPKEGPSILRIQQVVRGDSAAYFCASSRTSTRGQGVSPQHFGDGTRLSIL.

This chain joins TRBV5-1 and TRBJ1-6, with TRBD1 as a possible D gene (5 bases). V was trimmed by 1 base and J by 11 bases, leaving 19 bases between them. Germline V gene data show CDR1 as SGHRS and CDR2 as YFSETQ. CDR3 size: 16 residues. This CDR3 is CASSLRSQGSRAPLHF. The CDR3 DNA reads as TGCGCCAGCAGCTTGAGGTCGCAGGGCTCTCGAGCACCCCTCCACTTT.

The rearrangement links TRBV6-4 to TRBJ2-2; D possibly corresponds to TRBD1 (6 bases). CDR1 and CDR2 from the germline V gene are MRHNA and SNTAGT. The CDR3 is 15 amino acids. V lost 3 bases, J lost 7 bases, and 15 bases lay in between. CDR3 sequence: CASSESQGIVGELFF. The CDR3 region has the DNA TGTGCCAGCAGTGAATCTCAGGGGATAGTCGGGGAGCTGTTTTTT.

The V call is TRBV15, the J call TRBJ2-7; the D gene is possibly TRBD2 (5 bases). Trimming took 3 bases from V and 5 from J, leaving 11 bases between them. CDR3 size: 13 residues. The germline V gene encodes CDR1 LNHNV and CDR2 YYDKDF (reference sequence). Here the CDR3 DNA reads TGTGCCACCAGCAGCGAGGGTTGGGACGAGCAGTACTTC. Protein product: CATSSEGWDEQYF.

The gene calls are TRBV4-2 and TRBJ1-4; 11 nucleotides line up with TRBD1. CDR1 is LGHNA and CDR2 is YNFKEQ in the germline V gene. The V segment lost 1 base and the J segment 8 bases; nucleotides outside the gene matches: 6. This CDR3 spans 16 amino acids. In nucleotides, the CDR3 is TGTGCCAGCAGCCAAGGGACAGGGGGCGGGGAGGAAAAACTGTTTTTT. Amino acid sequence: CASSQGTGGGEEKLFF.

This rearrangement joins TRBV19 to TRBJ2-7, with TRBD2 as a possible D gene (6 bases). CDR1 LNHDA and CDR2 SQIVND come from the germline V gene (reference sequence). V was clipped by 5 bases and J by 3 bases, with 11 bases between them. The CDR3 is 13 amino acids. The CDR3 loop reads CASSVRLDYEQYF. The CDR3 DNA sequence: TGTGCCAGTAGTGTCCGACTAGACTACGAGCAGTACTTC.

The V gene is TRBV6-6, the J gene TRBJ2-7; 7 bases agree with TRBD1. The V segment lost 4 bases and the J segment 6 bases; nucleotides outside the gene matches: 6. CDR3 length: 13 residues. The germline V gene encodes CDR1 MNHNY and CDR2 SVGAGI (reference sequence). CDR3 sequence (DNA): TGTGCCAGCAGTTCACTAGACAGGGCCGAGCAGTACTTC. This gives the protein CASSSLDRAEQYF.

Only a few counts were recorded for this clone. The chain combines TRBV28 with TRBJ1-5, with D hard to call. Per germline, CDR1 MDHEN and CDR2 SYDVKM. V was clipped by 5 bases and J by 6 bases, with 23 bases between them. The CDR3 runs to 17 residues. The CDR3: CASSPPARITSIQPQHF. CDR3 in DNA: TGTGCCAGCAGTCCCCCCGCCAGGATTACGAGTATTCAGCCCCAGCATTTT.

This chain connects TRBV7-2 to TRBJ2-7; 10 nucleotides match TRBD2. Germline CDR1 reads SGHTA; CDR2 reads FQGNSA. V shed 2 bases, J shed 3 bases, and the junction held 1 base outside the gene matches. The CDR3 covers 14 residues. The CDR3 loop reads CASSLSSGSYEQYF. CDR3 DNA: TGTGCCAGCAGCTTATCTAGCGGGAGCTACGAGCAGTACTTC.

This chain uses TRBV6-6 with TRBJ2-7; a weak D match, TRBD2 (5 bases). V lost 6 bases and J 3 bases, leaving 9 bases between the germline ends. Germline V lookup: CDR1 MNHNY, CDR2 SVGAGI (reference sequence). The CDR3 spans 12 residues. The CDR3 loop reads CASSPTIYEQYF. Here the CDR3 DNA reads TGTGCCAGCAGCCCGACTATCTACGAGCAGTACTTC.

The V and J genes are TRBV5-1 and TRBJ2-5; 13 nucleotides align to TRBD2. Germline V CDR1 and CDR2: SGHRS, YFSETQ. This CDR3 contains 16 residues. V shed 1 base, J shed 5 bases, and the junction held 5 bases outside the gene matches. The CDR3: CASSLTTSGGRETQYF. Written as DNA, the CDR3 is TGCGCCAGCAGCTTGACGACTAGCGGGGGGAGGGAGACCCAGTACTTC.

V and J are TRBV6-5 and TRBJ1-1; 9 bases map to TRBD1. The V gene end was trimmed by 6 bases and the J gene end by 5 bases; junction bases not matched to a gene: 10. Germline-derived CDR1 and CDR2 are MNHEY and SVGAGI. This CDR3 is 15 amino acids long. The DNA of the CDR3 is TGTGCCAGCAGCCGCTGGACAGGGGAAGGAACTGAAGCTTTCTTT. It is translated as CASSRWTGEGTEAFF.

The rearrangement links TRBV5-6 to TRBJ2-7; TRBD1 matches 10 bases. In germline, CDR1 is SGHDT, CDR2 YYEEEE. The trim removed 3 bases at V and 3 bases at J, leaving 9 bases unmatched. The CDR3 is made up of 16 amino acids. CDR3 loop: CASSWRTGGNYYEQYF. As DNA, the CDR3 is TGTGCCAGCAGCTGGAGGACAGGGGGGAACTACTACGAGCAGTACTTC.

This clone was detected a few times. CDR3 residues: CASSSTGGSTEAFF. The DNA for the CDR3 is TGCGCCAGCAGCTCTACTGGGGGGAGCACTGAAGCTTTCTTT. The V and J genes are TRBV5-1 and TRBJ1-1, with a weak D call TRBD1 (5 bases). The CDR3 is 14 amino acids. The germline V gene has CDR1 SGHRS and CDR2 YFSETQ. V was pared by 3 bases and J by 4 bases, with 13 bases between.

On this clone: The sample carries other DNA sequences with the same CDR3. This chain connects TRBV5-1 to TRBJ2-3, with 10 bases lining up with TRBD2. Germline-derived CDR1 and CDR2 are SGHRS and YFSETQ. The CDR3 is 15 residues long. Trimming cost V 0 bases and J 4 bases; bases outside gene matches: 2. CDR3 coding DNA: TGCGCCAGCAGCTTGGCCCTAGCGGGAGCAGATACGCAGTATTTT. Protein product: CASSLALAGADTQYF.

The chain uses TRBV10-3 and TRBJ1-4, with 8 bases fitting TRBD1. V was clipped by 5 bases and J by 0 bases; unmatched bases: 5. The CDR3 length is 16 residues. Germline V gene data show CDR1 as ENHRY and CDR2 as SYGVKD. CDR3 in DNA: TGTGCCATCAGTCCGACAGGGGAAACAACTAATGAAAAACTGTTTTTT. It specifies CAISPTGETTNEKLFF.

The rearrangement uses TRBV7-2 and TRBJ1-1; D may be TRBD1 (6 bases). The ends were cut back, 5 bases at V and 5 bases at J, with 15 bases in the middle. Germline V gene lookup returns CDR1 SGHTA and CDR2 FQGNSA. The CDR3 totals 14 residues. The CDR3 DNA reads as TGTGCCAGCAGCCCAGGGGCGTTGAGAACTGAAGCTTTCTTT. It yields the protein CASSPGALRTEAFF.